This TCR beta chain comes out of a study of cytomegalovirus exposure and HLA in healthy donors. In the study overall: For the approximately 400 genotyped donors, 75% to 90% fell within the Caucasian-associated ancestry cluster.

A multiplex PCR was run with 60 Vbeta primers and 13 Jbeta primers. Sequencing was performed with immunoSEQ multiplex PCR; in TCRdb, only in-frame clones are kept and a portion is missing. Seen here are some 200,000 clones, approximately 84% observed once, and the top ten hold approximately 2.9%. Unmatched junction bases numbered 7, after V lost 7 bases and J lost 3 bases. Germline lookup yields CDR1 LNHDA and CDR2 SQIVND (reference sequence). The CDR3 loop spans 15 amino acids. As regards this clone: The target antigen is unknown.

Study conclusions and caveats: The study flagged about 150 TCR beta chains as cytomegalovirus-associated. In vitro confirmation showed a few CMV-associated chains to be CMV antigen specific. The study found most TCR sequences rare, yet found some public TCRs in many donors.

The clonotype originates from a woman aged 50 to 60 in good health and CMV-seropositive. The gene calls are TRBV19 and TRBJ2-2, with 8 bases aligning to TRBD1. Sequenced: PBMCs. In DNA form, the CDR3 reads TGTGCCAGTACTGCTGACAGGGGTGACACCGGGGAGCTGTTTTTT. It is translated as CASTADRGDTGELFF.